This T cell receptor (beta chain) was recorded in a study of T cells in Graves' hyperthyroidism and ophthalmopathy. The germline gives CDR1 SGHVS, CDR2 FNYEAQ. The V and J ends lost 5 bases and 2 bases, in that order; junction bases with no gene match: 5. The CDR3 sequence is 14 residues long. TCR beta CDR3 regions were amplified from RNA transcripts. When the TCR CDR3 underwent first-round RT-PCR, the HTBI primer set was used. One entry per CDR3 protein, called by TCRdb with MiXCR from the multiplex PCR reads. The table records under 250,000 distinct CDR3 sequences, 24% of them present only once. General study results and limits: Most thyroid-expanded clonotypes above 0.001 were also found in blood.

Ten or more counts support this clonotype. Antigen: not known. The TCR sequence derives from a woman between 40 and 55 years old with Graves' ophthalmopathy. Input material: blood. V and J are TRBV7-6 and TRBJ2-7; 8 bases fit TRBD1. CDR3 in DNA: TGTGCCAGCAGCATGGACAGGGCCGCCTACGAGCAGTACTTC. It specifies CASSMDRAAYEQYF.